The 14 T cell receptor beta chains presented below share a single source sample, sequenced in a study of blood T cells in healthy people across ages. Primers used in a second PCR of about 6 to 12 cycles were a sample-barcoded 5' primer and a J-beta primer mix. TCRdb fed the 5' RACE reads into MiXCR, producing one record per CDR3 protein. The sample includes some 1,000,000 distinct CDR3 sequences, around 27% of them seen just once. This sample was shared with a second study, whose subject was T cells of mothers and their children.

What was sequenced was blood. Receptors were obtained from a girl aged 2 to 10 in good health.

This clonotype was seen more than once but under ten times. This rearrangement joins TRBV18 to TRBJ2-5, with a weak D call TRBD2 (5 bases). Per germline, CDR1 KGHSH and CDR2 LQKENI. Trimming shortened V by 4 bases and J by 11 bases, and 17 bases separated the two germline ends. The CDR3 contains 13 residues. The CDR3 DNA sequence: TGTGCCAGCTCACTCGGGAAAGGTAATGAGCAGTACTTC. It yields the protein CASSLGKGNEQYF. Complete variable domain (other parts from reference TRBV18 and TRBJ2-5): NAGVMQNPRHLVRRRGQEARLRCSPMKGHSHVYWYRQLPEEGLKFMVYLQKENIIDESGMPKERFSAEFPKEGPSILRIQQVVRGDSAAYFCASSLGKGNEQYFGPGTRLLVL.

This clonotype was counted at least ten times. The V and J genes are TRBV5-6 and TRBJ1-5, with D hard to call. The V gene's germline CDR1 is SGHDT and CDR2 YYEEEE. The CDR3 covers 15 residues. The V end was cut by 2 bases, the J end by 4 bases, with 13 bases between. CDR3 region: CASSFGGGGNQPQHF. For the CDR3, the DNA is TGTGCCAGCAGCTTTGGAGGCGGCGGAAATCAGCCCCAGCATTTT.

The genes are TRBV9 and TRBJ2-5; 16 nucleotides match TRBD2. The tail of the sequence fits TRBJ2-7 better, so the J call may be wrong. The CDR3 totals 17 residues. Germline V gene lookup returns CDR1 SGDLS and CDR2 YYNGEE. The CDR3 nucleotides are TGTGCCAGCAGCGGGGGGACTAGCGGGAGGGAAACCTACGAGCAGTACTTC. It is translated as CASSGGTSGRETYEQYF.

The chain combines TRBV29-1 with TRBJ2-5; 9 bases fit TRBD1. The J call may be faulty, since TRBJ2-7 better matches the DNA end. Germline V gives CDR1 SQVTM, CDR2 ANQGSEA. There are 13 residues in the CDR3. The DNA of the CDR3 is TGCAGCGTCCCGGGACAGGGACGCTACGAGCAGTACTTC. Amino acid sequence: CSVPGQGRYEQYF.

The chain is built from TRBV7-2 and TRBJ2-2; 7 nucleotides line up with TRBD2. From germline, CDR1 is SGHTA and CDR2 FQGNSA. The CDR3 sequence is 19 residues long. The ends lost 5 bases at V and 3 bases at J; junction bases unmatched: 18. CDR3 sequence (DNA): TGTGCCAGCAGCCCCCGGGTGGCTAGCGGATGGACGTACACCGGGGAGCTGTTTTTT. The encoded protein is CASSPRVASGWTYTGELFF.

V usage is TRBV28 and J usage is TRBJ2-5; a weak D match, TRBD2 (5 bases). Matching the DNA end better, TRBJ2-7 makes the J call doubtful. The CDR3 totals 16 residues. The germline CDR1 and CDR2 sequences are MDHEN and SYDVKM. CDR3 nucleotide sequence: TGTGCCAGCAGTTTATTCACGGGGTTCACGCCCTACGAGCAGTACTTC. It specifies CASSLFTGFTPYEQYF.

Only a few counts were recorded for this clonotype. The rearrangement joins TRBV15 to TRBJ1-4; 7 nucleotides line up with TRBD1. The germline gives CDR1 LNHNV, CDR2 YYDKDF (reference sequence). V gave up 1 base and J gave up 5 bases; unmatched junction bases: 7. This CDR3 contains 16 residues. CDR3: CATSRARDRKNEKLFF. The CDR3 nucleotides are TGTGCCACCAGCAGAGCTCGGGACAGAAAAAATGAAAAACTGTTTTTT.

The chain combines TRBV4-3 with TRBJ2-7; 9 bases align to TRBD1. This CDR3 spans 16 amino acids. V dropped 3 bases and J dropped 1; count of bases not matched to a gene: 7. Germline CDR1 and CDR2: LGHNA and YSLEER. The CDR3 here is CASSQAQGAVSYEQYF. CDR3 sequence (DNA): TGCGCCAGCAGCCAGGCACAGGGGGCCGTTTCCTACGAGCAGTACTTC.

The chain is built from TRBV5-6 and TRBJ1-4, with D unclear. V was trimmed by 1 base and J by 6 bases, leaving 10 bases between them. Per the germline V gene, CDR1 is SGHDT and CDR2 is YYEEEE. CDR3 length: 14 amino acids. This chain's CDR3 is CASSLLRMDEKLFF. The CDR3, as DNA: TGTGCCAGCAGCTTGCTTCGTATGGATGAAAAACTGTTTTTT.

The table lists this clonotype with a few counts. This chain links TRBV3-1 with TRBJ2-7, with D perhaps being TRBD1 or TRBD2 (5 bases each). V gave up 8 bases and J gave up 4 bases, with 12 bases separating them. The germline V gene has CDR1 LGHDT and CDR2 YNNKEL (reference sequence). This CDR3 is 12 amino acids long. CDR3 residues: CASEGLGYEQYF. The CDR3 nucleotides read TGTGCCAGCGAGGGGTTAGGATACGAGCAGTACTTC.

V gene TRBV4-1 combines with J gene TRBJ1-1; perhaps TRBD1 as D (5 bases). The CDR3 runs to 14 residues. CDR1 is MGHRA and CDR2 is YSYEKL in the germline V gene. Between the trimmed V and J ends, which lost 8 bases and 4 bases, there was a span of 17 bases. The CDR3 DNA sequence: TGCGCCAGCGGAGACCAGGGTGGGGTCACTGAAGCTTTCTTT. It is translated as CASGDQGGVTEAFF.

This chain links TRBV7-2 with TRBJ2-5; 11 bases are shared with TRBD2. Germline V gives CDR1 SGHTA, CDR2 FQGNSA. The length of the CDR3 is 14 residues. V lost 4 bases and J lost 7; bases outside the gene matches: 5. The CDR3 loop reads CASSWTSGRRTQYF. The CDR3 bases are TGTGCCAGCAGCTGGACTAGCGGGCGGAGGACCCAGTACTTC.

This clonotype was seen more than once but under ten times. J is TRBJ1-2 and V is TRBV6-1; D remains unclear. The CDR3 has 12 residues. V was pared by 3 bases and J by 4 bases, with 6 bases between. CDR1 and CDR2 from the germline V gene are MNHNS and SASEGT. The DNA for the CDR3 is TGTGCCAGCAGTGATTTTCCCTATGGCTACACCTTC. Residues: CASSDFPYGYTF.

This clonotype has just a few counts. The chain is built from TRBV24-1 and TRBJ2-1; 7 bases are shared with TRBD2. Germline CDR1 and CDR2: KGHDR and SFDVKD. The CDR3 contains 14 residues. Germline trimming cut 9 bases from V and 2 bases from J; bases unmatched to any gene: 6. The CDR3 DNA is TGTGCCACCCAGGAGGCGGGGGCCTACAATGAGCAGTTCTTC. Protein: CATQEAGAYNEQFF.